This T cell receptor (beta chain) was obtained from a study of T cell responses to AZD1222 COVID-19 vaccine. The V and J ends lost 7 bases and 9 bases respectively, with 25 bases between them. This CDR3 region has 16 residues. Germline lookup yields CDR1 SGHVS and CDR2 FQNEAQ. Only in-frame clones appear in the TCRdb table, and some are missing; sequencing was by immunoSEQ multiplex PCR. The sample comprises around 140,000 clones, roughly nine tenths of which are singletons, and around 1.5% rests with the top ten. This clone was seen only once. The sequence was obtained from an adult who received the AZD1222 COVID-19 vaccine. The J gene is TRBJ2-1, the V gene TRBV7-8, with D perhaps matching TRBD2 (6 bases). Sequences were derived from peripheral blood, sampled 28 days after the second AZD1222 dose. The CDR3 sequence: CASTPRGAIEVVEQFF. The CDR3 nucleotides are TGTGCCAGCACCCCCCGCGGGGCTATCGAGGTGGTTGAGCAGTTCTTC. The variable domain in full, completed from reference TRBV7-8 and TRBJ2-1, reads GAGVSQSPRYKVAKRGQDVALRCDPISGHVSLFWYQQALGQGPEFLTYFQNEAQLDKSGLPSDRFFAERPEGSVSTLKIQRTQQEDSAVYLCASTPRGAIEVVEQFFGPGTRLTVL.